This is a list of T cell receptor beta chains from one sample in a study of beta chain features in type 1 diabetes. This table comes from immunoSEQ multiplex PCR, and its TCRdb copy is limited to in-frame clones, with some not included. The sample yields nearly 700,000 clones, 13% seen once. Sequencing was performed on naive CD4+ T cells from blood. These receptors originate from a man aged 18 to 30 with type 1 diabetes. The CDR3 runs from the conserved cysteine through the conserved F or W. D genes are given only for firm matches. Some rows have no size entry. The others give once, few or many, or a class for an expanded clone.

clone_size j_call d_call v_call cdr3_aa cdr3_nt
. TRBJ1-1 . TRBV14 CASSPQPYTEAFF TGTGCCAGCAGCCCCCAGCCGTACACTGAAGCTTTCTTT
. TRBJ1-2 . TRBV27 CASSLQGSYGYTF TGTGCCAGCAGTCTACAGGGTTCCTATGGCTACACCTTC
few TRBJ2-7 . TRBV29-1 CSAGIRRIGHYEQYF TGCAGCGCCGGGATCAGGCGAATAGGGCACTACGAGCAGTACTTC
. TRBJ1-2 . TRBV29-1 CSAGAGRGYGYTF TGCAGCGCCGGGGCCGGTCGTGGCTATGGCTACACCTTC
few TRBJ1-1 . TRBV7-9 CASSLAEGFSEAFF TGTGCCAGCAGCTTAGCGGAGGGGTTTAGTGAAGCTTTCTTT
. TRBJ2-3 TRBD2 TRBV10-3 CAIRAGGTDTQYF TGTGCCATCAGGGCGGGGGGGACAGATACGCAGTATTTT
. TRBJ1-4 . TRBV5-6 CASSLALNEKLFF TGTGCCAGCAGCTTGGCCCTTAATGAAAAACTGTTTTTT
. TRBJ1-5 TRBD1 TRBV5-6 CASSPRGLGNQPQHF TGTGCCAGCAGCCCCAGGGGGCTGGGGAATCAGCCCCAGCATTTT
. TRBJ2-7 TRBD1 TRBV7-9 CASSYAGTALYEQYF TGTGCCAGCAGCTACGCCGGGACAGCACTCTACGAGCAGTACTTC
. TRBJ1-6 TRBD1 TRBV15 CATSRALGDRGSPLHF TGTGCCACCAGCAGAGCGTTGGGGGACAGGGGTTCACCCCTCCACTTT
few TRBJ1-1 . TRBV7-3 CASSSQGTEAFF TGTGCCAGCAGCTCCCAGGGAACTGAAGCTTTCTTT
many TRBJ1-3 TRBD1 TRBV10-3 CAITPGQGNTIYF TGTGCCATCACCCCGGGACAGGGAAACACCATATATTTT
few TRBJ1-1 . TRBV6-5 CASSTGLGNTEAFF TGTGCCAGCAGCACAGGATTGGGGAACACTGAAGCTTTCTTT
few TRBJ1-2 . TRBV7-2 CASSFGRQYGGYTF TGTGCCAGCAGCTTTGGGAGGCAGTATGGTGGCTACACCTTC
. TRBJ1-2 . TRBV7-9 CASSLWEGYTF TGTGCCAGCAGCTTATGGGAGGGCTACACCTTC
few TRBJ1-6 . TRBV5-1 CASSFVMGGESPLHF TGCGCCAGCAGCTTCGTTATGGGGGGTGAGTCACCCCTCCACTTT
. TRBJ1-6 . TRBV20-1 CSVGRDSPLHF TGCAGTGTCGGGAGGGATTCACCCCTCCACTTT
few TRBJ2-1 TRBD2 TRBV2 CASSGSSGGYNEQFF TGTGCCAGCAGTGGTAGTAGCGGGGGGTACAATGAGCAGTTCTTC
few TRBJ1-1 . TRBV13 CASSAGERTEAFF TGTGCCAGCAGCGCGGGGGAGCGCACTGAAGCTTTCTTT
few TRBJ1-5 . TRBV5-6 CASSLGPVGNQPQHF TGTGCCAGCAGCTTGGGGCCAGTGGGCAATCAGCCCCAGCATTTT
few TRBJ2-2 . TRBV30 CAWNRGPNTGELFF TGTGCCTGGAATCGGGGCCCAAACACCGGGGAGCTGTTTTTT
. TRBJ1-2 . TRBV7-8 CASSLRTSGYTF TGTGCCAGCAGCTTAAGGACTTCTGGCTACACCTTC
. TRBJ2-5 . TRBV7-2 CASSEQETQYF TGTGCCAGCAGCGAACAAGAGACCCAGTACTTC
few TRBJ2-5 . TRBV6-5 CASSYSSGYQETQYF TGTGCCAGCAGTTACTCCTCCGGGTACCAAGAGACCCAGTACTTC
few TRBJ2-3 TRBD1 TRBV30 CAWSGQVRKTDTQYF TGTGCCTGGAGCGGACAGGTTAGGAAGACAGATACGCAGTATTTT
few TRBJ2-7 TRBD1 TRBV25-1 CASSERFPGGYEQYF TGTGCCAGCAGTGAACGGTTCCCAGGGGGCTACGAGCAGTACTTC
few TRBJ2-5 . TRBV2 CASTWAGETQYF TGTGCCAGCACCTGGGCAGGAGAGACCCAGTACTTC
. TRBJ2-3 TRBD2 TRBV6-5 CASSWGVDAGGTQYF TGTGCCAGCAGTTGGGGGGTAGACGCGGGAGGTACGCAGTATTTT
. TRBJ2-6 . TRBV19 CASSPSRGSGANVLTF TGTGCCAGTAGTCCATCGAGGGGGTCAGGGGCCAACGTCCTGACTTTC
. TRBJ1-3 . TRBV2 CASTRGRTGNTIYF TGTGCCAGCACCCGAGGTCGAACTGGAAACACCATATATTTT
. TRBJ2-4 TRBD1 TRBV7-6 CASSRTGTGGLQGDIQYF TGTGCCAGCAGCCGGACCGGGACAGGGGGTCTTCAAGGGGACATTCAGTACTTC
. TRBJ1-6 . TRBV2 CASSEYNSPLHF TGTGCCAGCAGTGAATATAATTCACCCCTCCACTTT
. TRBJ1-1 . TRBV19 CASVGLLNTEAFF TGTGCCAGCGTGGGACTCTTGAACACTGAAGCTTTCTTT
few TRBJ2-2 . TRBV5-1 CASSFRGENTGELFF TGCGCCAGCAGCTTCCGGGGCGAGAACACCGGGGAGCTGTTTTTT
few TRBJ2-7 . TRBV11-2 CASSLGEGREQYF TGTGCCAGCAGCTTAGGCGAAGGGCGTGAGCAGTACTTC
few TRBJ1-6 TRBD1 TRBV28 CASNSGTGNSPLHF TGTGCCAGCAACTCAGGGACAGGGAATTCACCCCTCCACTTT
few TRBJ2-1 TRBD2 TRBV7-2 CASSLGLAAYNEQFF TGTGCCAGCAGCTTAGGACTAGCTGCTTACAATGAGCAGTTCTTC
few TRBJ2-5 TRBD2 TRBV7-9 CASSLALAGVQETQYF TGTGCCAGCAGCTTAGCGCTAGCGGGGGTCCAAGAGACCCAGTACTTC
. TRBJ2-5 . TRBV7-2 CASSLVRQETQYF TGTGCCAGCAGCTTAGTTAGACAAGAGACCCAGTACTTC
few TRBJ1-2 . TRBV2 CASLAEPLGYTF TGTGCCTCCCTGGCGGAGCCTCTGGGCTACACCTTC
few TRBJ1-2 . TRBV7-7 CASSLAPKGANYGYTF TGTGCCAGCAGCTTAGCGCCGAAGGGGGCTAACTATGGCTACACCTTC
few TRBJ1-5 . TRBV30 CAWSLPSGDQPQHF TGTGCCTGGAGTCTTCCCTCAGGCGATCAGCCCCAGCATTTT
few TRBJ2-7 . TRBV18 CASSPPVVNEQYF TGTGCCAGCTCACCACCGGTGGTTAACGAGCAGTACTTC
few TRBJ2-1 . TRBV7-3 CASSLGQGGHEQFF TGTGCCAGCAGCTTAGGGCAGGGCGGCCATGAGCAGTTCTTC
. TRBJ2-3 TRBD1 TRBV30 CAWSVGQGFAGTQYF TGTGCCTGGAGTGTGGGACAGGGTTTCGCGGGTACGCAGTATTTT
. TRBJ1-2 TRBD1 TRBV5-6 CASFNFDRGIGYTF TGTGCCAGCTTTAACTTTGACAGGGGAATTGGGTACACCTTC
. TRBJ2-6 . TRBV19 CASSIGRTGRYSGANVLTF TGTGCCAGTAGTATTGGGCGCACGGGACGTTACTCTGGGGCCAACGTCCTGACTTTC
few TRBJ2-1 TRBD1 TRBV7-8 CASNKPERDRGYNEQFF TGTGCCAGCAACAAACCTGAGCGGGACAGGGGTTACAATGAGCAGTTCTTC
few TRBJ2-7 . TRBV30 CAWSPQPAYEQYF TGTGCCTGGAGTCCCCAGCCGGCCTACGAGCAGTACTTC
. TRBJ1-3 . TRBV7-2 CASSYGNTIYF TGTGCCAGCAGCTATGGAAACACCATATATTTT
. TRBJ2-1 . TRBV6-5 CASSYDSSYNEQFF TGTGCCAGCAGTTACGATAGCTCCTACAATGAGCAGTTCTTC
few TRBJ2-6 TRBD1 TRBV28 CASSLFFDWTGTGISGANVLTF TGTGCCAGCAGTTTGTTCTTCGATTGGACTGGGACAGGTATCTCTGGGGCCAACGTCCTGACTTTC
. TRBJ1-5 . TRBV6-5 CASRLDRNQPQHF TGTGCCAGCAGGTTGGACCGCAATCAGCCCCAGCATTTT
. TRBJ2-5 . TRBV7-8 CASSYSRQFSQETQYF TGTGCCAGCAGCTATTCGAGACAGTTTTCCCAAGAGACCCAGTACTTC
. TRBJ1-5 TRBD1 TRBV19 CASSLGTGNQPQHF TGTGCCAGTAGTCTCGGGACAGGGAACCAGCCCCAGCATTTT
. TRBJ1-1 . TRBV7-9 CASSLGGTANTEAFF TGTGCCAGCAGCTTAGGCGGGACGGCGAACACTGAAGCTTTCTTT